Following are 27 T cell receptor beta chains from one sample sequenced in a study of CD8+CD57+ T cells in acquired aplastic anemia. Sequencing involved patients with CD8+CD57+ cell expansion previously shown by flow cytometry. Investigators profiled TCR beta VDJ and CDR3 from genomic DNA template. TCRdb itself ran the reads through MiXCR, one entry per CDR3 protein. The sample consists of about 290,000 distinct CDR3 sequences, approximately 57% of them appearing once. Specimen: sorted CD4+, CD8+, or CD8+CD57+ T cells (not recorded which) from PBMCs. The receptors were gathered from a human donor with aplastic anemia.

The V gene is TRBV7-9, the J gene TRBJ2-1, with TRBD2 matching over 8 bases. The J segment lost 9 bases and the V segment lost 5 bases, leaving 12 bases of the junction unmatched. Per germline, CDR1 SEHNR and CDR2 FQNEAQ (reference sequence). The CDR3 totals 15 residues. This chain's CDR3 is CASSLIPPGGAEQFF. CDR3 bases: TGTGCCAGCAGCCTGATTCCCCCGGGAGGGGCTGAGCAGTTCTTC.

This clonotype was picked up many times. V is TRBV6-1 and J is TRBJ1-2; no firm D call. The V and J ends lost 1 base and 4 bases respectively, with 7 bases between them. Germline CDR1 and CDR2: MNHNS and SASEGT. The CDR3 loop spans 13 amino acids. The CDR3 DNA reads as TGTGCCAGCAGTGAAGTGGGAACCTATGGCTACACCTTC. Translating gives CASSEVGTYGYTF.

Many counts were recorded for this clonotype. This sequence joins TRBV30 and TRBJ2-7; the match to TRBD1 covers 7 bases. The CDR3 sequence is 13 residues long. Trimming took 0 bases from V and 6 from J; bases not matched to a gene: 5. Germline V CDR1 and CDR2: GTSNPN, SVGIG (reference sequence). CDR3 DNA sequence: TGTGCCTGGAGTGTACAACAGGGGCTCGAGCAGTACTTC. This encodes CAWSVQQGLEQYF.

This clonotype came up many times. The chain couples TRBV10-1 to TRBJ2-5; TRBD2 agrees at 7 bases. V gave up 0 bases and J gave up 2 bases; unmatched junction bases: 6. In germline, CDR1 is WNHNN, CDR2 SYGVQD (reference sequence). CDR3 length equals 16 residues. The CDR3 is CASSESNQGGQETQYF. CDR3 coding DNA: TGCGCCAGCAGTGAGTCGAACCAGGGAGGGCAAGAGACCCAGTACTTC.

This clonotype has only one observation. The genes are TRBV29-1 and TRBJ2-7; maybe TRBD1 (7 bases). The ends were cut back, 4 bases at V and 7 bases at J, with 17 bases in the middle. The CDR3 spans 13 residues. From germline, CDR1 is SQVTM and CDR2 ANQGSEA. The CDR3 nucleotides read TGCAGCGTTGGACAGGGCCTCGGGGGAGAGCAGTACTTC. Its translation is CSVGQGLGGEQYF.

The chain is built from TRBV5-5 and TRBJ1-1; D gene uncertain. CDR1 and CDR2 from the germline V gene are SGHKS and YYEKEE (reference sequence). The CDR3 consists of 13 residues. Trimming removed 0 bases at V and 6 bases at J, with 9 bases between. CDR3 sequence: CASSLGPGAEAFF. The CDR3 coding sequence is TGTGCCAGCAGCTTGGGACCGGGCGCTGAAGCTTTCTTT.

The table lists this clonotype with a count of one. The rearrangement links TRBV20-1 to TRBJ1-1; D remains unclear. The CDR3 spans 11 residues. Deletions cut 4 bases from V and 11 bases from J, with 14 bases between. CDR1 and CDR2 (germline): DFQATT, SNEGSKA (reference sequence). CDR3 amino acids: CSAIFSIRAFF. The CDR3 DNA is TGCAGTGCTATTTTTTCCATCAGGGCTTTCTTT.

The chain recombines TRBV9 with TRBJ1-1, with D maybe TRBD1 (5 bases). The CDR3 is 13 residues long. Trimming removed 0 bases from V and 7 bases from J, with 10 bases in between. CDR1 is SGDLS, CDR2 YYNGEE, per germline. As DNA, the CDR3 is TGTGCCAGCAGCGTAGAGGGACGGGGTGAAGCTTTCTTT. It yields the protein CASSVEGRGEAFF.

This clonotype was recorded many times. CDR3 sequence (DNA): TGTGCCAGCAGTAGAACTAGCGGGAGCACCCTATATAACACCGGGGAGCTGTTTTTT. Translating gives CASSRTSGSTLYNTGELFF. The chain employs TRBV5-8 and TRBJ2-2, with 11 bases that match TRBD2. The V and J ends lost 5 bases and 2 bases, in that order; junction bases with no gene match: 14. The CDR3 has 19 residues. Germline V CDR1 and CDR2: SGHTS, YDEGEE. Full variable domain (rest looked up from reference TRBV5-8 and TRBJ2-2): EAGVTQSPTHLIKTRGQQATLRCSPISGHTSVYWYQQALGLGLQFLLWYDEGEERNRGNFPPRFSGRQFPNYSSELNVNALELEDSALYLCASSRTSGSTLYNTGELFFGEGSRLTVL.

This chain's CDR3 is CSVEGVDRVIQETQYF. CDR3 nucleotide sequence: TGCAGCGTTGAAGGAGTGGACAGGGTGATCCAAGAGACCCAGTACTTC. This chain connects TRBV29-1 to TRBJ2-5; 8 bases are a match to TRBD1. V trimming: 1 base; J trimming: 1 base; junction bases outside the gene matches: 8. Germline assignment: CDR1 SQVTM and CDR2 ANQGSEA. This CDR3 has 16 amino acids.

V is TRBV9 and J is TRBJ1-3; tentatively, D is TRBD1 (5 bases). From germline, CDR1 is SGDLS and CDR2 YYNGEE. This CDR3 has 14 amino acids. V was trimmed by 3 bases and J by 4 bases, leaving 11 bases between them. The CDR3 sequence is CASSDGGRGNTIYF. CDR3 coding DNA: TGTGCCAGCAGCGATGGGGGTAGGGGAAACACCATATATTTT. Full variable domain (missing parts from reference TRBV9 and TRBJ1-3): DSGVTQTPKHLITATGQRVTLRCSPRSGDLSVYWYQQSLDQGLQFLIQYYNGEERAKGNILERFSAQQFPDLHSELNLSSLELGDSALYFCASSDGGRGNTIYFGEGSWLTVV.

About this clonotype: In this CDR3 the conserved last residue, phenylalanine or tryptophan, is missing, so a read error is likely. The chain employs TRBV15 and TRBJ2-5; D possibly corresponds to TRBD2 (6 bases). The V end was cut by 1 base, the J end by 6 bases, with 9 bases between. CDR3 length equals 13 residues. Germline CDR1 and CDR2: LNHNV and YYDKDF (reference sequence). DNA of the CDR3: TGTGCCACCAGCAGAGGACTAGAGAAGACCCAGTACTCC. Translating it yields CATSRGLEKTQYS.

In regard to this clonotype: Because the CDR3 is missing its conserved closing phenylalanine or tryptophan, this is likely a read error. This chain connects TRBV10-3 to TRBJ1-5; D possibly corresponds to TRBD1 (6 bases). CDR1 is ENHRY and CDR2 is SYGVKD in the germline V gene. The V gene lost 10 bases and the J gene lost 5 bases, with 15 bases spanning the gap. The CDR3 extends over 13 amino acids. The CDR3 sequence is CASSTGSDQPQHI. CDR3 sequence (DNA): TGTGCCAGCAGCACAGGGTCGGATCAGCCCCAGCATATT.

The chain is built from TRBV2 and TRBJ1-2, with TRBD1 matching over 9 bases. This CDR3 is 13 amino acids long. V trimming: 8 bases; J trimming: 8 bases; junction bases outside the gene matches: 9. The V gene's germline CDR1 is SNHLY and CDR2 FYNNEI. This CDR3 reads CASLGGTGKGYTF. The CDR3 region has the DNA TGTGCCAGCTTGGGAGGGACAGGGAAAGGCTACACCTTC.

About this clonotype itself: One end of the junction fails to match germline, which may point to a read error. The chain has TRBV10-3 and TRBJ1-3; D unresolved. CDR3 length: 11 residues. Per the germline V gene, CDR1 is ENHRY and CDR2 is SYGVKD. CDR3 sequence (DNA): TGTGCCATCAGTGCTGGAGACACCATATATTTT. Amino acid sequence: CAISAGDTIYF.

This clonotype was recorded many times. The chain has TRBV12-3 or TRBV12-4 and TRBJ1-2; possible D gene TRBD1, 5 bases. V was cut by 5 bases and J by 4 bases, with 17 bases left in between. This CDR3 region has 15 residues. For the CDR3, the DNA is TGTGCCAGCAGTCCTTGGGGCAGGGAATCCTATGGCTACACCTTC. Translated: CASSPWGRESYGYTF.

This clonotype was found many times. The chain joins TRBV18 to TRBJ1-4; 8 bases are shared with TRBD1. The CDR3 has 17 amino acids. Losses at the gene ends were 2 bases for V and 2 bases for J; bases not matched to a gene: 7. Germline CDR1 KGHSH, CDR2 LQKENI. The CDR3 sequence: CASSPDRGIATNEKLFF. In nucleotides, the CDR3 is TGTGCCAGCTCACCAGACAGGGGAATAGCTACTAATGAAAAACTGTTTTTT.

This rearrangement joins TRBV19 to TRBJ1-2; TRBD1 is a possible D gene (5 bases). The V end was cut by 7 bases, the J end by 6 bases, with 15 bases between. The germline V gene encodes CDR1 LNHDA and CDR2 SQIVND (reference sequence). CDR3 length: 13 residues. CDR3 nucleotide sequence: TGTGCCAGTAACGGAAACCTAGGGGATGGCTACACCTTC. It is translated as CASNGNLGDGYTF. Full variable domain (outside the CDR3, taken from reference TRBV19 and TRBJ1-2): DGGITQSPKYLFRKEGQNVTLSCEQNLNHDAMYWYRQDPGQGLRLIYYSQIVNDFQKGDIAEGYSVSREKKESFPLTVTSAQKNPTAFYLCASNGNLGDGYTFGSGTRLTVV.

There are many counts of this clonotype. The genes are TRBV19 and TRBJ2-5; D possibly uses TRBD1 or TRBD2 (6 bases each). The germline CDR1 and CDR2 sequences are LNHDA and SQIVND (reference sequence). The V end lost 7 bases, the J end lost 1 base, and 19 bases lay between the germline ends. The CDR3 totals 16 residues. CDR3 amino acids: CASNTTGRSPQETQYF. CDR3 DNA: TGTGCCAGTAATACCACAGGGAGGTCCCCCCAAGAGACCCAGTACTTC.

This chain uses TRBV11-1 with TRBJ2-5; D might be TRBD1 (6 bases). Trimming cost V 5 bases and J 1 base, with 14 bases left between them. The CDR3 has 15 amino acids. Per germline, CDR1 SGHAT and CDR2 FQDESV (reference sequence). DNA for the CDR3: TGTGCCAGCAGCAGCGGTGGACAGATCCAAGAGACCCAGTACTTC. It encodes CASSSGGQIQETQYF.

This clonotype was observed many times. The chain has TRBV5-1 and TRBJ1-1; 12 positions agree with TRBD1. The CDR3 covers 16 residues. The ends lost 7 bases at V and 2 bases at J; junction bases unmatched: 9. Germline CDR1 reads SGHRS; CDR2 reads YFSETQ. The DNA of the CDR3 is TGCGCCAGCCTGGGGACAGGGGGCGCTGGAAACACTGAAGCTTTCTTT. Amino acids: CASLGTGGAGNTEAFF. Full variable domain (rest looked up from reference TRBV5-1 and TRBJ1-1): KAGVTQTPRYLIKTRGQQVTLSCSPISGHRSVSWYQQTPGQGLQFLFEYFSETQRNKGNFPGRFSGRQFSNSRSEMNVSTLELGDSALYLCASLGTGGAGNTEAFFGQGTRLTVV.

This chain uses TRBV7-8 with TRBJ1-5; 8 nucleotides align to TRBD1. Germline CDR1 reads SGHVS; CDR2 reads FQNEAQ. This CDR3 region has 17 residues. The V gene end was trimmed by 3 bases and the J gene end by 1 base; junction bases not matched to a gene: 8. CDR3 bases: TGTGCCAGCAGCTTGGGTACCGGGACAGGAAGCAATCAGCCCCAGCATTTT. Amino acid sequence: CASSLGTGTGSNQPQHF.

Only a few counts were recorded for this clonotype. This sequence joins TRBV14 and TRBJ2-2; no firm D call. The CDR3 spans 16 residues. The V gene lost 4 bases and the J gene lost 1 base, with 13 bases spanning the gap. Germline V gives CDR1 SGHDN, CDR2 FVKESK. CDR3 loop: CASSPRVKLNTGELFF. The CDR3 DNA reads as TGTGCCAGCAGCCCCCGGGTCAAATTGAACACCGGGGAGCTGTTTTTT.

Many counts were recorded for this clonotype. This chain uses TRBV7-2 with TRBJ2-1, with D tentatively TRBD1 (6 bases). Deletions cut 1 base from V and 4 bases from J, with 14 bases between. Germline V CDR1 and CDR2: SGHTA, FQGNSA. The length of the CDR3 is 16 residues. CDR3: CASSLGGPELYNEQFF. The CDR3, as DNA: TGTGCCAGCAGCTTAGGGGGGCCCGAGCTTTACAATGAGCAGTTCTTC.

The chain recombines TRBV27 with TRBJ2-1, with 9 bases that match TRBD2. CDR3 length equals 14 residues. CDR1 is MNHEY and CDR2 is SMNVEV in the germline V gene (reference sequence). V trimming: 5 bases; J trimming: 6 bases; junction bases outside the gene matches: 5. Written as DNA, the CDR3 is TGTGCCAGCAGTGACTTAGCGGGAGCCAATGAGCAGTTCTTC. It translates to CASSDLAGANEQFF.

The V call is TRBV9, the J call TRBJ2-1; a possible D gene is TRBD1 (7 bases). TRBJ2-5 matches the DNA end more closely, so the J call is doubtful. The CDR3 has 16 residues. From germline, CDR1 is SGDLS and CDR2 YYNGEE. CDR3 coding DNA: TGTGCCAGCAGCGTCAATCCGGGGGACAGCCAAGAGACCCAGTACTTC. Translating it yields CASSVNPGDSQETQYF.

To note about this clonotype: One end of the junction fails to match germline, which may point to a read error. The CDR3 protein is CASSLGQYTDTQYF. Here the CDR3 DNA reads TGCGCCAGCAGCCTGGGACAGTACACAGATACGCAGTATTTT. The chain links TRBV7-3 to TRBJ2-3; 7 positions agree with TRBD1. This CDR3 is built from 14 residues. Germline assignment: CDR1 SGHTA and CDR2 FQGTGA.